The rows below give T cell receptor beta chains drawn from one sample of a study of post-analysis software for immune sequencing data. TCRdb itself ran the PCR reads through MiXCR, one entry per CDR3 protein. The sample records a few hundred thousand distinct CDR3 sequences, about a third being singletons. The sequencing input was blood. The receptors originated from a girl between 5 and 17 years old with multiple sclerosis. CDR3s include the opening cysteine and the closing phenylalanine or tryptophan. The D gene is left open where the match is weak. A clone size is listed for some rows: how often the clone was seen (once, few, many), or a class if it is expanded.

v_gene: TRBV29-1
d_gene: TRBD2
j_gene: TRBJ2-1
abundance: many
CDR3aa: CSVPVRTSGEEQFF
CDR3nt: TGCAGCGTTCCGGTTCGTACTAGCGGTGAAGAGCAGTTCTTC

v_gene: TRBV27
d_gene: .
j_gene: TRBJ1-1
abundance: .
CDR3aa: CASRIQGQYTEAFF
CDR3nt: TGTGCCAGCAGGATACAGGGTCAATACACTGAAGCTTTCTTT

v_gene: TRBV7-2
d_gene: .
j_gene: TRBJ2-7
abundance: .
CDR3aa: CASSLASPKQFLSYEQYF
CDR3nt: TGTGCCAGCAGCTTAGCGAGTCCCAAACAATTCCTCTCCTACGAGCAGTACTTC

v_gene: TRBV6-5
d_gene: .
j_gene: TRBJ1-4
abundance: few
CDR3aa: CASSLGRTNEKLFF
CDR3nt: TGTGCCAGCAGCCTCGGACGGACTAATGAAAAACTGTTTTTT

v_gene: TRBV11-1
d_gene: .
j_gene: TRBJ2-2
abundance: .
CDR3aa: CASSLDRRTGELFF
CDR3nt: TGTGCCAGCAGCTTAGATAGGCGTACCGGGGAGCTGTTTTTT

v_gene: TRBV20-1
d_gene: .
j_gene: TRBJ2-7
abundance: .
CDR3aa: CSARASIPYEQYF
CDR3nt: TGCAGTGCTAGAGCTTCTATCCCCTACGAGCAGTACTTC

v_gene: TRBV6-1
d_gene: TRBD2
j_gene: TRBJ2-1
abundance: few
CDR3aa: CASSLVLAGGPYNEQFF
CDR3nt: TGTGCCAGCAGTCTCGTACTAGCGGGGGGGCCCTACAATGAGCAGTTCTTC

v_gene: TRBV7-9
d_gene: TRBD2
j_gene: TRBJ2-5
abundance: .
CDR3aa: CASSRPSGGQETQYF
CDR3nt: TGTGCCAGCAGCCGTCCTAGCGGGGGCCAAGAGACCCAGTACTTC

v_gene: TRBV7-8
d_gene: .
j_gene: TRBJ2-3
abundance: few
CDR3aa: CASSPGVASTDTQYF
CDR3nt: TGTGCCAGCAGCCCAGGGGTGGCTAGCACAGATACGCAGTATTTT

v_gene: TRBV6-1
d_gene: TRBD2
j_gene: TRBJ2-1
abundance: .
CDR3aa: CASSPLAGVSGEQFF
CDR3nt: TGTGCCAGCAGTCCACTAGCGGGGGTGAGTGGGGAGCAGTTCTTC

v_gene: TRBV4-1
d_gene: TRBD1
j_gene: TRBJ2-5
abundance: few
CDR3aa: CASSPRDRGLDEQYF
CDR3nt: TGCGCCAGCAGCCCTCGGGACAGGGGGCTCGATGAGCAGTACTTC

v_gene: TRBV20-1
d_gene: .
j_gene: TRBJ1-4
abundance: .
CDR3aa: CSASLPGANEKLFF
CDR3nt: TGCAGTGCTTCACTTCCGGGGGCTAATGAAAAACTGTTTTTT

v_gene: TRBV5-1
d_gene: .
j_gene: TRBJ2-5
abundance: few
CDR3aa: CASTRDSPRETQYF
CDR3nt: TGCGCCAGTACACGGGACTCACCACGGGAGACCCAGTACTTC

v_gene: TRBV6-2/TRBV6-3
d_gene: .
j_gene: TRBJ2-1
abundance: few
CDR3aa: CASSSSGHFYNEQFF
CDR3nt: TGTGCCAGCAGTTCCTCGGGACACTTCTACAATGAGCAGTTCTTC

v_gene: TRBV5-1
d_gene: .
j_gene: TRBJ2-3
abundance: .
CDR3aa: CASSLVLTGTDTQYF
CDR3nt: TGCGCCAGCAGCTTGGTATTAACTGGCACAGATACGCAGTATTTT

v_gene: TRBV5-5
d_gene: TRBD1
j_gene: TRBJ2-7
abundance: .
CDR3aa: CASSFWTGIDEQYF
CDR3nt: TGTGCCAGCAGCTTTTGGACAGGAATCGACGAGCAGTACTTC

v_gene: TRBV10-3
d_gene: TRBD1
j_gene: TRBJ1-4
abundance: .
CDR3aa: CAISRGQGAEKLFF
CDR3nt: TGTGCCATCAGCCGGGGACAGGGGGCTGAAAAACTGTTTTTT

v_gene: TRBV6-4
d_gene: .
j_gene: TRBJ2-3
abundance: .
CDR3aa: CASSDLSRSDTQYF
CDR3nt: TGTGCCAGCAGTGACTTGTCCCGAAGTGATACGCAGTATTTT

v_gene: TRBV7-9
d_gene: TRBD1
j_gene: TRBJ1-1
abundance: .
CDR3aa: CASSLGDRVMETMNTEAFF
CDR3nt: TGTGCCAGCAGCTTAGGAGACAGGGTAATGGAAACCATGAACACTGAAGCTTTCTTT

v_gene: TRBV25-1
d_gene: TRBD2
j_gene: TRBJ2-3
abundance: .
CDR3aa: CASNPGGGDTQYF
CDR3nt: TGTGCCAGCAACCCGGGGGGAGGAGATACGCAGTATTTT

v_gene: TRBV4-3
d_gene: TRBD2
j_gene: TRBJ2-1
abundance: few
CDR3aa: CASSPDLVGLAGVDNEQFF
CDR3nt: TGCGCCAGCAGCCCCGATCTTGTGGGACTAGCGGGGGTGGACAATGAGCAGTTCTTC

v_gene: TRBV5-1
d_gene: TRBD1
j_gene: TRBJ2-3
abundance: .
CDR3aa: CASSMDRVDGTQYF
CDR3nt: TGCGCCAGCAGCATGGACAGGGTGGATGGTACGCAGTATTTT

v_gene: TRBV12-3/TRBV12-4
d_gene: .
j_gene: TRBJ1-2
abundance: few
CDR3aa: CASSLAGAGNGYTF
CDR3nt: TGTGCCAGCAGTTTAGCGGGCGCGGGAAATGGCTACACCTTC

v_gene: TRBV10-3
d_gene: TRBD2
j_gene: TRBJ2-3
abundance: .
CDR3aa: CAISSGLESDTQYF
CDR3nt: TGTGCCATCAGTTCCGGACTAGAGTCAGATACGCAGTATTTT

v_gene: TRBV9
d_gene: .
j_gene: TRBJ2-1
abundance: few
CDR3aa: CASSVAKSWDNEQFF
CDR3nt: TGTGCCAGCAGCGTAGCGAAGAGTTGGGACAATGAGCAGTTCTTC

v_gene: TRBV7-9
d_gene: .
j_gene: TRBJ2-7
abundance: few
CDR3aa: CASSSPGYDEQYF
CDR3nt: TGTGCCAGCAGCTCCCCTGGGTATGACGAGCAGTACTTC